A selection of T cell receptor beta chains follows, all from one sample in a study of shared clonotypes between healthy human individuals. Sequencing was performed with immunoSEQ multiplex PCR; in TCRdb, only in-frame clones are kept and a portion is missing. The repertoire includes about a million clones, roughly 75% of them detected once, and around 1.4% sits in the top ten. The sequencing input was memory CD4+ T cells sorted from blood. Receptors originate from a man between 18 and 35 years old in good health. Both conserved end residues are trimmed from each CDR3. The size entry is marked missing in some rows and otherwise reads once, few, many or a size class.

j_gene,abundance,v_gene,CDR3aa
TRBJ2-7,many,TRBV7-8,ASSLEGGGEQY
TRBJ2-5,few,TRBV28,ASSFLDRGLQETQY
TRBJ2-1,NA,TRBV20-1,SARIRNEQF
TRBJ2-2,NA,TRBV18,ASPPAGSNTGELF
TRBJ1-1,many,TRBV5-6,ASSSGQGQGEAF
TRBJ2-1,few,TRBV29-1,TTGTGGFDEQF
TRBJ2-5,few,TRBV6-5,ASSYSKVTQY
TRBJ1-4,NA,TRBV5-1,ASSPGPSVGEKLF
TRBJ2-7,NA,TRBV27,ASSSPLAREGPEQY
TRBJ1-2,NA,TRBV9,ASSPLGDSLSGYT
TRBJ2-1,NA,TRBV20-1,SVQGPAEQF
TRBJ1-5,NA,TRBV7-2,ASSLVFSSGTPQH
TRBJ2-7,NA,TRBV30,ASRTGREQY
TRBJ1-5,NA,TRBV6-5,ASSYGQTRQPQH
TRBJ2-3,NA,TRBV30,AWAPKGTDTQY
TRBJ1-5,NA,TRBV5-4,ASSPDRDSQPQH
TRBJ2-3,NA,TRBV28,ASSLYGPGRTDTQY
TRBJ1-6,NA,TRBV18,ASSLREHNSPLH
TRBJ1-1,NA,TRBV5-4,ASSSQLGGFDTEAF
TRBJ2-3,NA,TRBV4-1,ASSQAQLYSGGTDTQY
TRBJ1-2,NA,TRBV7-9,ASSQRQGHGYT
TRBJ1-4,NA,TRBV9,ASSVSGDPREKLF
TRBJ2-7,NA,TRBV6-6,ASSDSRDRGYEQY
TRBJ2-7,NA,TRBV29-1,SVTIAGVAYEQY
TRBJ2-6,NA,TRBV7-2,ASSLPASGANVLT
TRBJ1-5,NA,TRBV4-2,ASSLVGQPQH
TRBJ2-7,few,TRBV6-1,ASSEGGQTYEQY